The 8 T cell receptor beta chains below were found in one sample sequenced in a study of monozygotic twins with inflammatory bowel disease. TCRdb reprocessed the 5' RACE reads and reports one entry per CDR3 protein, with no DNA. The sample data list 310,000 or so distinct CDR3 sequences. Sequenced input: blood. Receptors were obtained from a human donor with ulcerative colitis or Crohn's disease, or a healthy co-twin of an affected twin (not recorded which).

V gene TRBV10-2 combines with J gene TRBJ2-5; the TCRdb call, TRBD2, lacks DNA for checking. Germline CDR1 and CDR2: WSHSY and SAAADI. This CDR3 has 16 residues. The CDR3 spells CASKRGLAGDQETQYF.

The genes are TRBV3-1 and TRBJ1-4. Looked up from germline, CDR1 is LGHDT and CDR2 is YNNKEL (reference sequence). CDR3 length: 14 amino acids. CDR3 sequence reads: CASSQDATNEKLFF.

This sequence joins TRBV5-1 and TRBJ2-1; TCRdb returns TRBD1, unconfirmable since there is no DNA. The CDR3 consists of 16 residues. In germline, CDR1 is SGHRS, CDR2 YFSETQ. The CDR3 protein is CASSPPGAGGYNEQFF.

CDR3 amino acids: CASSLGKGEAFF. The rearrangement joins TRBV5-1 to TRBJ1-1. Germline V gene lookup returns CDR1 SGHRS and CDR2 YFSETQ. The CDR3 spans 12 residues.

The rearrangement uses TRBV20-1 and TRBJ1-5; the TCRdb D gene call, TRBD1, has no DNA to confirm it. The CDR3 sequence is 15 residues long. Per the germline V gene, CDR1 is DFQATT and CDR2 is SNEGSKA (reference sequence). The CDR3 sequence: CSARLVTGVTQPQHF.

The CDR3 sequence: CASAVRANTGELFF. The rearrangement links TRBV6-4 to TRBJ2-2. The germline gives CDR1 MRHNA, CDR2 SNTAGT. CDR3 length: 14 amino acids.

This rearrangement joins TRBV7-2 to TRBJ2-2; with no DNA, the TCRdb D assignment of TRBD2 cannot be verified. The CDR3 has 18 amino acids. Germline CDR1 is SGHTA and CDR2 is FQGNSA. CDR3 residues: CASSLAGGRVLNTGELFF.

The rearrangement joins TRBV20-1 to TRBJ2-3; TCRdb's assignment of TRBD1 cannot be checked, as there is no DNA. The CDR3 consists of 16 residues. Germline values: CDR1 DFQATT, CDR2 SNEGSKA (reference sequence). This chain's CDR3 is CSARALLAGIVHVQYF.